This TCR beta chain emerged from a study of blood T cell repertoires in COVID-19 (dated by TCRdb to the early 2020s). With respect to the entire study: Collaborator samples came from the United States, Italy and Spain and covered acute and convalescent phases of COVID-19. The prospective study material was composed of cDNA or gDNA derived from T cells, B-cell-depleted T cells, or PBMCs. Deeply sampled blood TCRbeta repertoires from subjects exposed to, actively infected with, or recovered from COVID-19 were included in the dataset. A freely available public database, intended as a resource for researchers studying the immune response to SARS-CoV-2, is where the repertoires were released. Samples came from the ongoing ImmuneRACE study (first 160 participants) plus 1,254 subjects from 6 global collaborators. The sample metadata nearly always contained a de-identified subject ID, COVID-19 status, age in years and sex. Where available, HLA class I and class II types were taken from metadata supplied by the sample provider and were not determined by assay-based typing. Overall results and qualifications from the work: The amount of clinical and demographic metadata varied by source and participant and was provided uncurated.

Notes on this clone: There is no known antigen for this receptor. Per-nucleotide qualities are absent, and no much larger clonotype sits a single base away.

TCRbeta CDR3 regions were amplified from genomic DNA using the immunoSEQ Assay, a bias-controlled multiplex PCR. In the original analysis: Within the assay, amplification of reference gene primers was used to estimate how many nucleated cells each sample contained. To quantify the absolute abundance of each unique TCRbeta CDR3 rearrangement, sequence reads were collapsed and filtered. For each sample, productive Simpson clonality was calculated as the square root of Simpson's diversity index over productive rearrangements. Here the immuneACCESS table is served through TCRdb, limited to in-frame sequences with V and J called. Missing clones are a known gap in these copies; in checked studies unresolved V genes cover under half, and the rest lacks a known reason. For V, J and clone size, that table is used; D and trimming come from the DNA. The sample records some 70,000 clones, around 90% of which are singletons. 10% of the sample lies in the top ten.

Participants in the prospective study were aged roughly 18 to 100 years, lived in approximately 26 United States geographic areas, and enrolled through a virtual design. Cohort assignment in the prospective study relied on participant-reported clinical history from a screening survey and a study questionnaire. For ImmuneRACE Cohort 3, a participant was defined as recovered based on two consecutive negative NP/OP PCR tests, clearance by a healthcare professional, or resolution of symptoms. In the prospective study, whole blood, serum and a nasopharyngeal or oropharyngeal swab were collected from each participant by mobile phlebotomists. Prospective study participants could optionally give additional blood draws and questionnaires over a 2-month period. Before DNA extraction, prospective study blood samples were shipped either frozen or at room temperature. V sheds 5 bases and J sheds 3 bases, leaving 13 bases between their ends. The CDR3 runs 14 residues from the cysteine to the phenylalanine. Here the CDR3 DNA is all that survives: 42 bases in frame from base 1. Per the germline V gene, KGHDR is the CDR1 and SFDVKD is the CDR2.

Recombination connected TRBV24-1 to TRBJ2-7, with a tentative D gene TRBD2 over 5 matching bases. The source material was PBMCs or T cells enriched from blood (not recorded which). The TCR sequence derives from a middle-aged woman who had recovered from COVID-19. CDR3 reads: CATSGASRDYEQYF. The nucleotide sequence reads as follows: TGTGCCACCAGTGGAGCTTCTCGGGACTACGAGCAGTACTTC.